The 8 T cell receptor beta chains presented below share a single source sample, sequenced in a study of blood T cell repertoires in COVID-19. Some clones are missing from TCRdb's copy, which holds only in-frame ones; the method was immunoSEQ multiplex PCR. Among 300,000 to 350,000 clones, roughly 88% were seen once, and the ten largest hold under 6%. Sequenced material: PBMCs or T cells enriched from blood (not recorded which). Source of these receptors: a man aged 25-40 years who had recovered from COVID-19.

The chain couples TRBV3-1 (or the pseudogene TRBV3-2) to TRBJ1-2; D unclear. The germline V gene encodes CDR1 LGHDT and CDR2 YNNKEL (reference sequence). This CDR3 is 13 amino acids long. V was clipped by 0 bases and J by 7 bases, with 9 bases between them. The CDR3 coding sequence is TGTGCCAGCAGCCAAGATTCGGGTGGTGGCTACACCTTC. This gives the protein CASSQDSGGGYTF.

The rearrangement joins TRBV9 to TRBJ1-6; D unclear. Trimming shortened V by 3 bases and J by 5 bases, and 9 bases separated the two germline ends. This CDR3 has 14 residues. Germline V lookup: CDR1 SGDLS, CDR2 YYNGEE. Here the CDR3 reads CASSGRVDNSPLHF. The CDR3 coding sequence is TGTGCCAGCAGCGGGAGGGTCGATAATTCACCCCTCCACTTT.

This chain uses TRBV5-1 with TRBJ2-1; weak D call: TRBD2 (6 bases). This CDR3 has 19 residues. CDR1 is SGHRS and CDR2 is YFSETQ in the germline V gene. Trimming removed 4 bases at V and 0 bases at J, with 23 bases between. This chain's CDR3 is CASSEAVARAGSSYNEQFF. For the CDR3, the DNA is TGCGCCAGCAGCGAAGCCGTAGCGAGGGCGGGGAGCTCCTACAATGAGCAGTTCTTC.

The CDR3, as DNA: TGTGCCAGCAGTTTAACCGGGACAGGGGTTGAAAAACTGTTTTTT. Protein: CASSLTGTGVEKLFF. This chain connects TRBV28 to TRBJ1-4, with TRBD1 matching over 10 bases. Per germline, CDR1 MDHEN and CDR2 SYDVKM. The trim removed 2 bases at V and 7 bases at J, leaving 4 bases unmatched. The CDR3 totals 15 residues. Based on the CDR3 plus reference TRBV28 and TRBJ1-4, the full variable domain is DVKVTQSSRYLVKRTGEKVFLECVQDMDHENMFWYRQDPGLGLRLIYFSYDVKMKEKGDIPEGYSVSREKKERFSLILESASTNQTSMYLCASSLTGTGVEKLFFGSGTQLSVL.

This clone showed up just once. The chain links TRBV6-5 to TRBJ2-3, with a possible D match to TRBD1 (6 bases). Looked up from germline, CDR1 is MNHEY and CDR2 is SVGAGI. The CDR3 runs 15 residues. The V and J ends lost 4 bases and 6 bases respectively, with 17 bases between them. CDR3 sequence (DNA): TGTGCCAGCAGTTCGGACAGCCGGGGCGTGGATACGCAGTATTTT. It yields the protein CASSSDSRGVDTQYF.

The J gene is TRBJ2-3, the V gene TRBV6-5; 11 bases map to TRBD2. The CDR3 runs 15 residues. Trimming at V came to 8 bases and at J to 4 bases, leaving 8 bases not matched to a gene. The germline V gene encodes CDR1 MNHEY and CDR2 SVGAGI. The CDR3 sequence is CASVPSGGSPDTQYF. The CDR3 nucleotides read TGTGCCAGCGTCCCTAGCGGGGGGTCGCCAGATACGCAGTATTTT.

This clone was picked up one time. The gene calls are TRBV27 and TRBJ2-7; no clear D gene. Trimming cost V 4 bases and J 6 bases, with 7 bases left between them. Germline V gene lookup returns CDR1 MNHEY and CDR2 SMNVEV (reference sequence). This CDR3 is built from 11 residues. The CDR3 DNA reads as TGTGCCAGCAGTTCCCGGTCCGAGCAGTACTTC. This gives the protein CASSSRSEQYF.

The rearrangement uses TRBV12-3 or TRBV12-4 and TRBJ1-2, with a possible D match to TRBD1 (5 bases). V gave up 6 bases and J gave up 7 bases, with 12 bases separating them. There are 12 residues in the CDR3. The CDR3 region is CASSYSDIGYTF. CDR3 nucleotides: TGTGCCAGCAGCTATTCGGACATTGGCTACACCTTC.